The clone carrying this T cell receptor beta chain was seen once. Antigen unknown. Clones were read by immunoSEQ multiplex PCR, and TCRdb kept only the in-frame ones, dropping some. The table records some 65,000 clones, around 87% of them present only once. This specimen comes from a study of CD4 T cells in relation to SARS-CoV-2 and coronaviruses. CDR3 length: 15 residues. The V end was cut by 1 base, the J end by 1 base, with 10 bases between. Germline V gives CDR1 SGHDN, CDR2 FVKESK. Findings and caveats of the study: About 65% of donors had memory CD4+ clonotypes crossrecognizing SARS-CoV-2 and common cold coronavirus spike. No donor gave both pre-pandemic and post-infection samples. No crossreactivity against non-spike viral proteins was tested here.

The unexposed donors gave CD4+ T cells in about 2010-2019, prior to COVID-19. The chain joins TRBV14 to TRBJ1-1; D is undetermined. Sequencing input: memory CD4+ T cells from PBMCs. The clonotype was recovered from a human donor in good health. CDR3 sequence reads: CASSQAYAENTEAFF. The CDR3 DNA is TGTGCCAGCAGCCAAGCATATGCTGAGAACACTGAAGCTTTCTTT.